This T cell receptor beta chain came from a study of T cell responses to AZD1222 COVID-19 vaccine. Generated by immunoSEQ multiplex PCR, the TCRdb table keeps only in-frame clones and is missing some. The sample carries about 120,000 clones, around 87% recorded once. The study, taken as a whole, reports: After two AZD1222 doses, spike-specific TCR breadth and depth rose versus day 0. Repertoires were obtained solely post-peak T cell response. Donors, mostly white British, included more females; clonal diversity was possibly underestimated.

Combined were second doses at about 4 or about 12 weeks. As to this clone: The antigen is not known.

Trimming took 2 bases from V and 4 from J; bases not matched to a gene: 9. The CDR3 runs 16 residues. Germline CDR1 MRHNA, CDR2 SNTAGT. The clonotype comes from an adult who received the AZD1222 COVID-19 vaccine. The genes are TRBV6-4 and TRBJ1-2; 8 bases align to TRBD1. The sample was peripheral blood, taken 28 days after the second AZD1222 dose. CDR3 DNA sequence: TGTGCCAGCAGTGACACCCCAGGGGGCCTATTCTATGGCTACACCTTC. It is translated as CASSDTPGGLFYGYTF.